The 26 T cell receptor beta chains below all came from one sample that was sequenced in a study of blood T cell repertoires in COVID-19. Libraries were prepared by immunoSEQ multiplex PCR; TCRdb keeps only in-frame clonotypes and omits some of them. Counted here are roughly 190,000 clones, about 85% occurring once; the ten biggest clones make up roughly 25%. Material: PBMCs or T cells enriched from blood (not recorded which). These receptors originate from a woman aged 40 to 55 in a cohort exposed to, infected with or recovered from COVID-19 (not recorded which).

V gene TRBV9 combines with J gene TRBJ1-1; TRBD1 might be the D (6 bases). The germline gives CDR1 SGDLS, CDR2 YYNGEE. The CDR3 length is 15 residues. V lost 4 bases and J 1 base, leaving 14 bases between the germline ends. The CDR3 DNA reads TGTGCCAGCAGCCCTGAAGGCAGGGGGAACACTGAAGCTTTCTTT. It translates to CASSPEGRGNTEAFF.

This clone has only a few counts. The CDR3 protein is CASSEVFLYEQYF. CDR3 coding DNA: TGTGCCAGCAGTGAAGTCTTTTTGTACGAGCAGTACTTC. The V call is TRBV6-1, the J call TRBJ2-7; no definite D call. The CDR3 totals 13 residues. V lost 1 base to trimming and J lost 4 bases, with 8 bases between them. Germline V gene data show CDR1 as MNHNS and CDR2 as SASEGT.

The chain joins TRBV9 to TRBJ1-1, with 7 bases that match TRBD1. V lost 4 bases and J lost 5; bases outside the gene matches: 8. This CDR3 spans 14 amino acids. The germline V gene has CDR1 SGDLS and CDR2 YYNGEE. The CDR3 coding sequence is TGTGCCAGCAGCCCCGGCGCAGGGGGGACTGAAGCTTTCTTT. Translating gives CASSPGAGGTEAFF.

Only a few counts were recorded for this clone. This sample also contains other DNA sequences that code for the same CDR3. V is TRBV7-2 and J is TRBJ1-4, with no clear D. Trimming left V 0 bases short and J 0 bases short, with 5 bases between. Looked up from germline, CDR1 is SGHTA and CDR2 is FQGNSA. The CDR3 loop spans 15 amino acids. CDR3 in DNA: TGTGCCAGCAGCTTAGCGGTAGCAACTAATGAAAAACTGTTTTTT. This translates into CASSLAVATNEKLFF.

V gene TRBV3-1 (or the pseudogene TRBV3-2) combines with J gene TRBJ1-6; D might be TRBD1 (5 bases). Germline CDR1 reads LGHDT; CDR2 reads YNNKEL (reference sequence). The CDR3 length is 16 residues. Trimming cost V 0 bases and J 14 bases, with 20 bases left between them. CDR3 DNA: TGTGCCAGCAGCCAAGACGGAGGGGTACGGGGTGGAACCCTCCACTTT. It specifies CASSQDGGVRGGTLHF.

The chain is built from TRBV10-3 and TRBJ1-3; D perhaps matches TRBD1 (5 bases). V was clipped by 6 bases and J by 6 bases, with 9 bases between them. Germline V gene data show CDR1 as ENHRY and CDR2 as SYGVKD. CDR3 length: 12 residues. CDR3 region: CAISQTENTIYF. CDR3 nucleotide sequence: TGTGCCATCAGCCAGACAGAAAACACCATATATTTT.

The rearrangement joins TRBV29-1 to TRBJ2-1; D gene ambiguous. The ends were cut back, 4 bases at V and 6 bases at J, with 22 bases in the middle. Looked up from germline, CDR1 is SQVTM and CDR2 is ANQGSEA. This CDR3 has 16 residues. For the CDR3, the DNA is TGCAGCGTTGTGCGTCAAGTTCGCGCCATTTCCAATGAGCAGTTCTTC. Encoded protein: CSVVRQVRAISNEQFF.

V is TRBV7-9 and J is TRBJ2-2, with 11 bases aligning to TRBD2. This CDR3 is built from 16 residues. Per the germline V gene, CDR1 is SEHNR and CDR2 is FQNEAQ (reference sequence). The junction had 4 bases not matched to a gene; V was cut back by 0 bases and J by 7 bases. CDR3 sequence reads: CASSLAAGLAGGELFF. The CDR3 region has the DNA TGTGCCAGCAGCTTAGCGGCAGGACTAGCGGGCGGGGAGCTGTTTTTT.

The chain combines TRBV7-8 with TRBJ1-5, with 7 bases that match TRBD1. V lost 5 bases and J lost 3; bases outside the gene matches: 13. Germline-derived CDR1 and CDR2 are SGHVS and FQNEAQ. CDR3 length: 17 residues. CDR3 loop: CASSPVVGTEINQPQHF. CDR3 nucleotides: TGTGCCAGCAGCCCGGTAGTAGGGACAGAGATCAATCAGCCCCAGCATTTT. Full variable domain (missing parts from reference TRBV7-8 and TRBJ1-5): GAGVSQSPRYKVAKRGQDVALRCDPISGHVSLFWYQQALGQGPEFLTYFQNEAQLDKSGLPSDRFFAERPEGSVSTLKIQRTQQEDSAVYLCASSPVVGTEINQPQHFGDGTRLSIL.

The rearrangement uses TRBV5-6 and TRBJ2-2, with 10 bases matching TRBD2. The germline CDR1 and CDR2 sequences are SGHDT and YYEEEE. This CDR3 spans 15 amino acids. The J segment lost 4 bases and the V segment lost 4 bases, leaving 4 bases of the junction unmatched. Here the CDR3 reads CASSQSGRVTGELFF. The CDR3 DNA follows: TGTGCCAGCAGCCAAAGCGGGAGGGTCACCGGGGAGCTGTTTTTT.

This rearrangement joins TRBV7-2 to TRBJ1-1; D is perhaps TRBD1 (5 bases). The CDR3 has 14 amino acids. With 0 bases removed from V and 2 bases from J, the gap between germline ends came to 7 bases. CDR1 and CDR2 from the germline V gene are SGHTA and FQGNSA. CDR3 sequence reads: CASSLATGNTEAFF. Written as DNA, the CDR3 is TGTGCCAGCAGCTTAGCCACAGGCAACACTGAAGCTTTCTTT.

The chain has TRBV27 and TRBJ2-7; 7 bases match TRBD2. The CDR3 extends over 13 amino acids. Germline CDR1 and CDR2: MNHEY and SMNVEV (reference sequence). J was trimmed by 5 bases and V by 3 bases; bases with no gene match: 4. This CDR3 reads CASSFSGLNEQYF. In DNA, the CDR3 is TGTGCCAGCAGTTTTAGCGGGTTGAACGAGCAGTACTTC.

The chain recombines TRBV12-5 with TRBJ1-5; D is unresolved. The CDR3 has 12 amino acids. Trimming pared 7 bases from V and 7 bases from J, leaving 11 bases between. CDR1 is LGHNT, CDR2 FRNRAP, per germline. CDR3 region: CASAELLQPQHF. CDR3 bases: TGTGCTAGTGCCGAACTTCTGCAGCCCCAGCATTTT.

V usage is TRBV11-2 and J usage is TRBJ1-1, with 7 bases that match TRBD1. The germline V gene encodes CDR1 SGHAT and CDR2 FQNNGV. J gave up 8 bases and V 4 bases, and 13 bases lay outside the gene matches. The CDR3 sequence is 15 residues long. The CDR3 sequence: CASSSKATGRLEAFF. Written as DNA, the CDR3 is TGTGCCAGCAGCTCGAAAGCGACAGGGCGTCTAGAAGCTTTCTTT.

The chain uses TRBV7-6 and TRBJ2-1, with D possibly being TRBD1 (6 bases). The V end was cut by 5 bases, the J end by 3 bases, with 17 bases between. CDR1 SGHVS and CDR2 FNYEAQ come from the germline V gene. The CDR3 totals 16 residues. The CDR3 here is CASSRGGLALYNEQFF. The CDR3 DNA sequence: TGTGCCAGCAGCCGAGGGGGTCTAGCCCTCTACAATGAGCAGTTCTTC.

This chain links TRBV19 with TRBJ1-1, with 9 bases fitting TRBD1. The V gene's germline CDR1 is LNHDA and CDR2 SQIVND (reference sequence). V was pared by 5 bases and J by 3 bases, with 7 bases of the junction left unmatched. There are 15 residues in the CDR3. The CDR3: CASSAGGTGYTEAFF. The CDR3 region has the DNA TGTGCCAGTAGTGCAGGAGGGACAGGGTACACTGAAGCTTTCTTT.

In its sample, this clone was seen once. The rearrangement joins TRBV18 to TRBJ2-5; possible D gene TRBD1, 6 bases. The CDR3 runs to 15 residues. V lost 2 bases and J 2 bases, leaving 12 bases between the germline ends. The germline gives CDR1 KGHSH, CDR2 LQKENI. CDR3 protein: CASSPSDSYQETQYF. The CDR3 DNA reads as TGTGCCAGCTCACCATCGGACAGCTATCAAGAGACCCAGTACTTC.

There are a few counts of this clone. The chain has TRBV5-1 and TRBJ1-2, with 11 nucleotides matching TRBD1. This CDR3 region has 15 residues. J gave up 4 bases and V 4 bases, and 6 bases lay outside the gene matches. Germline CDR1 SGHRS, CDR2 YFSETQ. Written as DNA, the CDR3 is TGCGCCAGCAGCCTTGGGACAGGGGGAGGCTATGGCTACACCTTC. This encodes CASSLGTGGGYGYTF.

This clone has more than one count but fewer than ten. The chain combines TRBV10-1 with TRBJ2-1; 9 bases agree with TRBD1. This CDR3 region has 14 residues. Germline-derived CDR1 and CDR2 are WNHNN and SYGVQD (reference sequence). Germline trimming cut 6 bases from V and 10 bases from J; bases unmatched to any gene: 10. The CDR3 DNA is TGCGCCAGCAGCCACCGGACAGGGGCCAACGAGCAGTTCTTC. Protein: CASSHRTGANEQFF.

The CDR3 here is CASSVEAGGSTDTQYF. The CDR3 DNA follows: TGTGCCAGCAGCGTAGAAGCGGGAGGGAGCACAGATACGCAGTATTTT. V gene TRBV9 combines with J gene TRBJ2-3; 10 bases are a match to TRBD2. The germline gives CDR1 SGDLS, CDR2 YYNGEE. The V and J ends lost 0 bases and 0 bases, in that order; junction bases with no gene match: 1. The CDR3 is 16 residues long.

This chain connects TRBV29-1 to TRBJ1-2; 8 bases map to TRBD1. From germline, CDR1 is SQVTM and CDR2 ANQGSEA. The V and J ends lost 4 bases and 6 bases, in that order; junction bases with no gene match: 10. The CDR3 is 14 amino acids. The CDR3: CSVARGQEGDGYTF. In DNA form, the CDR3 reads TGCAGCGTTGCCAGGGGACAGGAGGGAGATGGCTACACCTTC.

This sequence joins TRBV11-2 and TRBJ1-1; D remains unclear. The CDR3 loop spans 13 amino acids. V dropped 3 bases and J dropped 2 bases, with 7 bases sitting between them. Germline assignment: CDR1 SGHAT and CDR2 FQNNGV. Written as DNA, the CDR3 is TGTGCCAGCAGCTTGCGGGGAAACACTGAAGCTTTCTTT. Translated, it gives CASSLRGNTEAFF.

This clone has just one count. The chain couples TRBV27 to TRBJ2-3; 7 bases are shared with TRBD1. Unmatched junction bases numbered 14, after V lost 6 bases and J lost 2 bases. The CDR3 has 17 residues. The germline gives CDR1 MNHEY, CDR2 SMNVEV (reference sequence). CDR3 coding DNA: TGTGCCAGCAGCCTTATCCGGCCAGGGGGTCTCACAGATACGCAGTATTTT. This codes for CASSLIRPGGLTDTQYF.

The V and J genes are TRBV5-6 and TRBJ1-6, with 8 bases that match TRBD1. From germline, CDR1 is SGHDT and CDR2 YYEEEE. V lost 0 bases and J lost 6; bases outside the gene matches: 2. The CDR3 is made up of 15 amino acids. The CDR3 loop is CASSLAGGLNSPLHF. The CDR3 DNA sequence: TGTGCCAGCAGCTTGGCAGGGGGCCTTAATTCACCCCTCCACTTT.

The chain carries TRBV7-6 and TRBJ2-1; D unclear. Trimming stripped 5 bases from V and 8 bases from J, with 7 bases between. Germline V gene sequence: CDR1 SGHVS, CDR2 FNYEAQ. The CDR3 consists of 11 residues. The DNA for the CDR3 is TGTGCCAGCAGCCCCAATTATGAGCAGTTCTTC. Protein product: CASSPNYEQFF.

The J gene is TRBJ1-1, the V gene TRBV12-5; 8 bases align to TRBD1. The CDR3 length is 13 residues. The trim removed 6 bases at V and 5 bases at J, leaving 5 bases unmatched. The germline V gene has CDR1 LGHNT and CDR2 FRNRAP. The CDR3 coding sequence is TGTGCTAGTGGCAGAACAGGGGGTACTGAAGCTTTCTTT. This codes for CASGRTGGTEAFF. The full variable domain, in which reference TRBV12-5 and TRBJ1-1 provide the parts outside the CDR3, is DARVTQTPRHKVTEMGQEVTMRCQPILGHNTVFWYRQTMMQGLELLAYFRNRAPLDDSGMPKDRFSAEMPDATLATLKIQPSEPRDSAVYFCASGRTGGTEAFFGQGTRLTVV.